This T cell receptor beta chain was captured by sequencing in a study of T-cell memory formation after mild COVID-19. Study information: Among the donors, TCR clusters were largely specific to each donor.

CDR1 and CDR2 (germline): MNHEY, SVGAGI. V lost 3 bases, J lost 3 bases, and 11 bases lay in between. This CDR3 has 14 amino acids. This clonotype came up a few times. What it binds is unknown. Sample barcodes and UMIs were carried by the TCR alpha and TCR beta cDNA libraries that 5'RACE generated with constant-segment primers. TCRdb reprocessed the 5' RACE reads with MiXCR, giving one entry per CDR3 protein. The data show roughly 240,000 distinct CDR3 sequences, around 15% seen once. Study-wide results and caveats: Shrinking CD4+ clones were chiefly CM and EM; CD8+ ones were chiefly EMRA.

The sequencing input was PBMCs or a T cell subset sorted from them (not recorded which). The chain joins TRBV6-5 to TRBJ1-1; D is ambiguous. The source is a man between 18 and 29 years old who had mild COVID-19 (a few samples of this study predate the infection). Cell type and time point are not known. In DNA form, the CDR3 reads TGTGCCAGCAGTTATCACATCCGAGACACTGAAGCTTTCTTT. Residues: CASSYHIRDTEAFF.